This T cell receptor beta chain was sequenced during a study of blood T cell repertoires in COVID-19. The overall study: PBMCs, B-cell-depleted T cells, or T cells were the source of the cDNA or gDNA that made up the material.

Trimming cost V 4 bases and J 3 bases; bases outside gene matches: 11. From germline, CDR1 is KGHDR and CDR2 SFDVKD. The CDR3 spans 17 residues. The data were produced by immunoSEQ multiplex PCR, yet TCRdb's version contains in-frame clones alone and is incomplete. The sample carries approximately 400,000 clones, about 91% recorded once. The Seattle patients, enrolled during active infection, were followed longitudinally. The rearrangement links TRBV24-1 to TRBJ2-3; 8 bases align to TRBD2. This clonotype was obtained from a woman in her fifties or sixties with COVID-19, enrolled during active disease. The source material was peripheral blood. CDR3 bases: TGTGCCACCAGTGACCCGAGCGGGGGACTATTGACAGATACGCAGTATTTT. It specifies CATSDPSGGLLTDTQYF.